Listed below are T cell receptor beta chains from one sample, sequenced in a study of pediatric ulcerative colitis. Some clones are missing from TCRdb's copy, which holds only in-frame ones; the method was immunoSEQ multiplex PCR. The table has about 64,000 clones, 77% seen once. Sample: blood. These receptors were taken from a boy younger than 18 with moderate ulcerative colitis. CDR3s include the opening cysteine and the closing phenylalanine or tryptophan. The D gene is left open where the match is weak. For some rows the clone size is stated as once, few or many, or as a class when expanded; others skip it.

CDR3nt	CDR3aa	abundance	d_gene	j_gene	v_gene
TGCGCCAGCAGCCAAGGGTCGGCGCTGAACACTGAAGCTTTCTTT	CASSQGSALNTEAFF	NA	NA	TRBJ1-1	TRBV4-1
TGCGCCACCTCCGATCAGGGAAACACTGAAGCTTTCTTT	CATSDQGNTEAFF	NA	NA	TRBJ1-1	TRBV10-2
TGCGCCAGCAGCCTTCCGGCGGGGGGCGGGACCGGGGAGCTGTTTTTT	CASSLPAGGGTGELFF	NA	TRBD2	TRBJ2-2	TRBV4-1
TGTGCCAGCAGTTCCGAAGGATCCGTTCCCTACGAGCAGTACTTC	CASSSEGSVPYEQYF	NA	NA	TRBJ2-7	TRBV27
TGCGCCAGCAGCTTGGCCCAGGGCCCTGTTCCGTTCGAGCAGTACTTC	CASSLAQGPVPFEQYF	NA	NA	TRBJ2-7	TRBV5-1
TGTGCTGGCGACGGCTTTCCTGGCGAGCAGTACTTC	CAGDGFPGEQYF	NA	NA	TRBJ2-7	TRBV30
TGTGCCAGCAGTGCGTCAGGGACAGGGATTCCCACAGATACGCAGTATTTT	CASSASGTGIPTDTQYF	NA	TRBD1	TRBJ2-3	TRBV6-1
TGCGCCAGCAGCCCGGAAGCCATTGCCTACGAGCAGTACTTC	CASSPEAIAYEQYF	NA	NA	TRBJ2-7	TRBV5-1
TGTGCCAGCAGCGTAGATGGAGGGAAGATTCAGCCCCAGCATTTT	CASSVDGGKIQPQHF	NA	NA	TRBJ1-5	TRBV9
TGTGCCAGCAGCAATAAGAGCAATCAGCCCCAGCATTTT	CASSNKSNQPQHF	NA	NA	TRBJ1-5	TRBV21-1
TGTGCCAGCAGAGTAGCGGGGGGCCGTATCGGGGAGCTGTTTTTT	CASRVAGGRIGELFF	NA	TRBD2	TRBJ2-2	TRBV2
TGCGCCAGCAGCTTGGAATGGGGTCGGGACACCGGGGAGCTGTTTTTT	CASSLEWGRDTGELFF	once	NA	TRBJ2-2	TRBV5-1
TGTGCCAGTAGTGTTTACCGGGACAGGGAATTGCCCCAGCATTTT	CASSVYRDRELPQHF	NA	TRBD1	TRBJ1-5	TRBV19
TGTGCCAGCAGTGAGTGGGGGGCTCATAATTCACCCCTCCACTTT	CASSEWGAHNSPLHF	NA	NA	TRBJ1-6	TRBV6-1
TGCGCCAGCAGCCAAGTTTGGGGGACTGAAGCTTTCTTT	CASSQVWGTEAFF	NA	NA	TRBJ1-1	TRBV4-1
TGTGCCAGCAGCGAGGGCTTGGCGTGGGAGACCCAGTACTTC	CASSEGLAWETQYF	NA	NA	TRBJ2-5	TRBV4-2
TGTGCCAGCAGCCCCGGGACGCCAGGGGCGGCAACTAATGAAAAACTGTTTTTT	CASSPGTPGAATNEKLFF	NA	NA	TRBJ1-4	TRBV5-4
TGTGCCAGCAGGCCGGACTCCTTAGCCTATGGCTACACCTTC	CASRPDSLAYGYTF	few	NA	TRBJ1-2	TRBV7-9
TGTGCCAGTAGTATAGATCGCCGCCTTTCCAATCAGCCCCAGCATTTT	CASSIDRRLSNQPQHF	NA	NA	TRBJ1-5	TRBV19
TGTGCCAGCTCACCTAAGCGACAAGAGACCCAGTACTTC	CASSPKRQETQYF	NA	NA	TRBJ2-5	TRBV18
TGTGCCAGCTCTCCCGGGACAGGGGTTGGTGGCTACACCTTC	CASSPGTGVGGYTF	NA	TRBD1	TRBJ1-2	TRBV28
TGCGCCAGCAGCCAAGACGGAGATACGCAGTATTTT	CASSQDGDTQYF	NA	NA	TRBJ2-3	TRBV4-1
TGTGCCAGCAGCTTATTTCAGGGGAACACTGAAGCTTTCTTT	CASSLFQGNTEAFF	few	NA	TRBJ1-1	TRBV11-2
TGCGCCAGCAGCTTGGTACGGGGTTCCTACAATGAGCAGTTCTTC	CASSLVRGSYNEQFF	NA	NA	TRBJ2-1	TRBV5-1
TGTGCCAGCAGCTCAAGGACAGTAGGGAACACTGAAGCTTTCTTT	CASSSRTVGNTEAFF	NA	NA	TRBJ1-1	TRBV4-2
TGCGCCAGCAGCCAAGAGAGTTATGGCTACACCTTC	CASSQESYGYTF	NA	NA	TRBJ1-2	TRBV4-1
TGTGCCAGCAGTTACTCGACCTTTTACACCGGGGAGCTGTTTTTT	CASSYSTFYTGELFF	NA	NA	TRBJ2-2	TRBV6-5
TGTGCCAGCAGTCATTCGCCCGGCCGGAGCACTGAAGCTTTCTTT	CASSHSPGRSTEAFF	few	NA	TRBJ1-1	TRBV6-5
TGTGCCAGCAGCCCCCCTGGGGCGGGAGGCTACAATGAGCAGTTCTTC	CASSPPGAGGYNEQFF	NA	TRBD2	TRBJ2-1	TRBV13
TGTGCCAGCAGCCCCCGGGGGACAATCTACGAGCAGTACTTC	CASSPRGTIYEQYF	NA	NA	TRBJ2-7	TRBV9
TGTGCCAGCAGCCAACGTCGGATACGTGGGGTAACCTACGAGCAGTACTTC	CASSQRRIRGVTYEQYF	NA	NA	TRBJ2-7	TRBV7-2
TGTGCCAGCATTCAGGGTGGCACCGGGGAGCTGTTTTTT	CASIQGGTGELFF	once	NA	TRBJ2-2	TRBV2
TGCGCCAGCAGCGCCGGTAGCGGGAGATCCTACGAGCAGTACTTC	CASSAGSGRSYEQYF	NA	TRBD2	TRBJ2-7	TRBV5-1
TGTGCCAGCAGTGACTGGGGACAAGGCTATGGCTACACCTTC	CASSDWGQGYGYTF	NA	NA	TRBJ1-2	TRBV6-4
TGTGCCAGCTCACTGACCGGCGGGCAAGAGACCCAGTACTTC	CASSLTGGQETQYF	few	NA	TRBJ2-5	TRBV18
TGTGCCAGCAGCCAAGTTCGGGGAGCGGACTATGGCTACACCTTC	CASSQVRGADYGYTF	few	NA	TRBJ1-2	TRBV14
TGTGCCAGCAGTGTCGGTGGGGGCTCCTACAATGAGCAGTTCTTC	CASSVGGGSYNEQFF	NA	NA	TRBJ2-1	TRBV25-1
TGTGCCAGCAGCCAGAGGACCGGGGAGCTGTTTTTT	CASSQRTGELFF	few	NA	TRBJ2-2	TRBV6-4
TGTGCCATCAGTGGTGGGGGGCAGGGAAGGTCTGGCTACACCTTC	CAISGGGQGRSGYTF	NA	NA	TRBJ1-2	TRBV10-3
TGTGCCATCAGTGACACAAAGGATGAGCAGTTCTTC	CAISDTKDEQFF	few	NA	TRBJ2-1	TRBV10-3
TGTGCCATTCCCTGGGGTCGCAGTGACAATGAGCAGTTCTTC	CAIPWGRSDNEQFF	NA	NA	TRBJ2-1	TRBV7-9
TGTGCCAGTGGAAAGCAGGGGGTAACTAATGAAAAACTGTTTTTT	CASGKQGVTNEKLFF	NA	TRBD1	TRBJ1-4	TRBV19
TGTGCCACCAGCCAGCAGATCTACAATGAGCAGTTCTTC	CATSQQIYNEQFF	NA	NA	TRBJ2-1	TRBV15
TGTGCCAGCCGCCGCGGGAATCTACAGGGAGGTAGGGGCTACACCTTC	CASRRGNLQGGRGYTF	few	NA	TRBJ1-2	TRBV5-4
TGTGCCAGTACAAGACAACCTCGGGATTCACCCCTCCACTTT	CASTRQPRDSPLHF	NA	NA	TRBJ1-6	TRBV19
TGTGCCACCAGCAGAACGTCAGGTTCCGGGGTCTACGAGCAGTACTTC	CATSRTSGSGVYEQYF	NA	NA	TRBJ2-7	TRBV15
TGTGCCAGCAGGATGGGACAGGGAAGCTATGGCTACACCTTC	CASRMGQGSYGYTF	NA	TRBD1	TRBJ1-2	TRBV6-1
TGTGCCAGCAGTTTATCGGTTTTTAGGGGTGCTGGGGCCAACGTCCTGACTTTC	CASSLSVFRGAGANVLTF	once	NA	TRBJ2-6	TRBV27
TGTGCCAGCTCACAATCAGATTACACCGGGGAGCTGTTTTTT	CASSQSDYTGELFF	NA	NA	TRBJ2-2	TRBV18
TGTGCCAGCAGCGCGACTAGGTTCTATGGCTACACCTTC	CASSATRFYGYTF	NA	NA	TRBJ1-2	TRBV14
TGTGCCAGCAGTGAGGGGGCCCATAGGGACTATGGCTACACCTTC	CASSEGAHRDYGYTF	NA	NA	TRBJ1-2	TRBV2
TGTGCCAGCAGCCCCGGGTACGAGCAGTACTTC	CASSPGYEQYF	NA	NA	TRBJ2-7	TRBV7-9
TGTGCCAGCAGCTTAGCGGTTGGGGGCTCTGGAAACACCATATATTTT	CASSLAVGGSGNTIYF	NA	NA	TRBJ1-3	TRBV7-6